The rows below give T cell receptor beta chains drawn from one sample of a study of cytomegalovirus exposure and HLA in healthy donors. The repertoire was sequenced with immunoSEQ multiplex PCR; TCRdb's copy has only in-frame clones and lacks some. The profile shows 75,000 to 80,000 clones, 80% of them singletons. Input material: PBMCs. Receptor source: a male donor in good health and CMV-seronegative. CDR3s include the opening cysteine and the closing phenylalanine or tryptophan. The D gene is left open where the match is weak. Clone size is given for some rows only: seen once, a few or many times, or a class if the clone is expanded.

v_call	d_call	clone_size	j_call	cdr3_nt	cdr3_aa
TRBV30	NA	NA	TRBJ1-3	TGTGCCTGGAGTGTAGGACAACGCACCATATATTTT	CAWSVGQRTIYF
TRBV28	NA	NA	TRBJ2-7	TGTGCCAGCAGTCCCTCGGACATTCGCAACGAGCAGTACTTC	CASSPSDIRNEQYF
TRBV10-3	NA	NA	TRBJ1-2	TGTGCCATCAGTGAGCATGCAGGCCCAGGTGGCTACACCTTC	CAISEHAGPGGYTF
TRBV5-6	NA	NA	TRBJ2-1	TGTGCCAGCAGCTTGGACCCGGGAGTCGACAATGAGCAGTTCTTC	CASSLDPGVDNEQFF
TRBV5-1	NA	once	TRBJ1-1	TGCGCCAGCAGCTTGGACAGGCTTGAAGCTTTCTTT	CASSLDRLEAFF
TRBV7-8	TRBD1	once	TRBJ2-1	TGTGCCAGCAGCTTAGATGGACAGGGGGCATGGAATGAGCAGTTCTTC	CASSLDGQGAWNEQFF
TRBV5-6	NA	NA	TRBJ2-5	TGTGCCAGCAGCTTGGCTTATCGGGGGAATTTTGTCGAGACCCAGTACTTC	CASSLAYRGNFVETQYF
TRBV11-2	TRBD1	NA	TRBJ1-5	TGTGCCAGCAGCAAGGACAGGGCCCAGCCCCAGCATTTT	CASSKDRAQPQHF
TRBV7-9	TRBD1	NA	TRBJ2-5	TGTGCCAGCAGCTTACCACTAGACAGGGTCGAGACCCAGTACTTC	CASSLPLDRVETQYF
TRBV5-1	TRBD1	NA	TRBJ2-2	TGCGCCAGCAGCTTGGCCGGGACAGGGAACACCGGGGAGCTGTTTTTT	CASSLAGTGNTGELFF
TRBV19	NA	NA	TRBJ1-5	TGTGCCAGTAGTATAGAGGGGATCCCCGGGGGTCAGCCCCAGCATTTT	CASSIEGIPGGQPQHF
TRBV2	NA	NA	TRBJ2-3	TGTGCCAGCAGTGACAGATACACAGATACGCAGTATTTT	CASSDRYTDTQYF
TRBV9	TRBD1	NA	TRBJ1-5	TGTGCCAGCAGCGTCAGGGGGCCTAAGCCCCAGCATTTT	CASSVRGPKPQHF
TRBV7-9	NA	NA	TRBJ2-3	TGTGCCAGCAGCAGATCGACCCGGGCAGATACGCAGTATTTT	CASSRSTRADTQYF
TRBV4-1	TRBD2	NA	TRBJ2-1	TGCGCCAGCTCTCGGACTAGCGGGAACGATGAGCAGTTCTTC	CASSRTSGNDEQFF
TRBV7-9	TRBD1	once	TRBJ1-5	TGTGCCAGCAGCCCGACAGGGGAGATGGGCAATCAGCCCCAGCATTTT	CASSPTGEMGNQPQHF
TRBV5-1	TRBD1	NA	TRBJ1-3	TGCGCCAGCAGCTTGGGACAGGGGGGAAACACCATATATTTT	CASSLGQGGNTIYF
TRBV6-5	NA	NA	TRBJ1-2	TGTGCCAGCAGTTACTCTGGGGGGTTCGGCTACACCTTC	CASSYSGGFGYTF